The next 30 T cell receptor beta chains were all read from a single sample in a study of blood T cell repertoires in COVID-19. The data were produced by immunoSEQ multiplex PCR, yet TCRdb's version contains in-frame clones alone and is incomplete. The sample contains some 120,000 clones, 70% to 90% of which appear only once. The specimen was peripheral blood. Every receptor here comes from a human donor in a cohort sampled during active COVID-19.

The chain recombines TRBV4-1 with TRBJ1-4, with no clear D. Germline CDR1 is MGHRA and CDR2 is YSYEKL. V dropped 2 bases and J dropped 6 bases, with 7 bases sitting between them. The CDR3 contains 13 residues. The CDR3 nucleotides read TGCGCCAGCAGCCAATGGCGGTATGAAAAACTGTTTTTT. Translated: CASSQWRYEKLFF.

The J gene is TRBJ1-2, the V gene TRBV18, with D unresolved. V lost 1 base and J lost 6, with 9 bases in between. The germline V gene has CDR1 KGHSH and CDR2 LQKENI. This CDR3 is 13 amino acids long. CDR3 amino acids: CASSPRTANGYTF. In DNA, the CDR3 is TGTGCCAGCTCACCACGAACAGCTAATGGCTACACCTTC.

This clone was picked up one time. Other DNA sequences of this sample code for an identical CDR3. The chain employs TRBV18 and TRBJ2-7, with TRBD1 matching over 11 bases. Trimming took 6 bases from V and 1 from J; bases not matched to a gene: 5. Germline loops: CDR1 KGHSH, CDR2 LQKENI. The CDR3 sequence is 15 residues long. The CDR3 here is CASSPGTGGSYEQYF. The CDR3 coding sequence is TGTGCCAGCTCTCCCGGGACAGGGGGTTCCTACGAGCAGTACTTC.

The rearrangement links TRBV5-6 to TRBJ2-1; D is unresolved. The CDR3 runs 15 residues. Looked up from germline, CDR1 is SGHDT and CDR2 is YYEEEE. V was pared by 3 bases and J by 9 bases, with 19 bases between. CDR3 sequence: CASSSSIARGGEQFF. The DNA of the CDR3 is TGTGCCAGCAGCTCGTCTATCGCCCGCGGCGGTGAGCAGTTCTTC.

The genes are TRBV15 and TRBJ2-1, with D perhaps matching TRBD2 (6 bases). Trimming pared 3 bases from V and 3 bases from J, leaving 9 bases between. Per germline, CDR1 LNHNV and CDR2 YYDKDF (reference sequence). The CDR3 is 14 residues long. The CDR3 nucleotides are TGTGCCACCAGCAGTGGACTAATCTACAATGAGCAGTTCTTC. Protein product: CATSSGLIYNEQFF.

V gene TRBV11-3 combines with J gene TRBJ2-2, with D maybe TRBD2 (6 bases). Deletions cut 3 bases from V and 0 bases from J, with 11 bases between. Germline-derived CDR1 and CDR2 are SGHNT and YENEEA. This CDR3 contains 16 residues. In DNA form, the CDR3 reads TGTGCCAGCAGCTTGGCCGGGACTGCGAACACCGGGGAGCTGTTTTTT. This gives the protein CASSLAGTANTGELFF. Variable domain in full (rest from reference TRBV11-3 and TRBJ2-2): EAGVVQSPRYKIIEKKQPVAFWCNPISGHNTLYWYLQNLGQGPELLIRYENEEAVDDSQLPKDRFSAERLKGVDSTLKIQPAELGDSAVYLCASSLAGTANTGELFFGEGSRLTVL.

Only one count was recorded for this clone. The rearrangement uses TRBV12-3 or TRBV12-4 and TRBJ2-5; TRBD2 is a possible D gene (5 bases). This CDR3 comprises 13 residues. V lost 4 bases, J lost 4 bases, and 10 bases lay in between. This chain's CDR3 is CASSWTLRETQYF. DNA of the CDR3: TGTGCCAGCAGTTGGACTTTAAGAGAGACCCAGTACTTC.

This clone appeared once. The chain combines TRBV7-8 with TRBJ2-5; no clear D gene. Per the germline V gene, CDR1 is SGHVS and CDR2 is FQNEAQ. Trimming took off 5 bases at V and 6 bases at J, with 13 bases between the two ends. CDR3 length: 13 residues. In DNA form, the CDR3 reads TGTGCCAGCAGCACCCACGACAAGAAGACCCAGTACTTC. Translated: CASSTHDKKTQYF.

In this sample, this clone turned up once. The chain couples TRBV18 to TRBJ2-7, with 14 bases aligning to TRBD2. The V gene's germline CDR1 is KGHSH and CDR2 LQKENI. This CDR3 is built from 22 residues. The ends lost 1 base at V and 3 bases at J; junction bases unmatched: 20. The CDR3 region is CASSPLLQGRPGLAGAGYEQYF. DNA of the CDR3: TGTGCCAGCTCACCACTACTTCAGGGACGGCCGGGACTAGCGGGAGCGGGCTACGAGCAGTACTTC.

V and J are TRBV7-2 and TRBJ2-2; 10 bases match TRBD2. The CDR3 is 17 amino acids. Losses at the gene ends were 5 bases for V and 6 bases for J; bases not matched to a gene: 12. CDR1 SGHTA and CDR2 FQGNSA come from the germline V gene. The CDR3 nucleotides read TGTGCCAGCAGCAAGGCCGGGACTAGCGCGGTGGCCGGGGAGCTGTTTTTT. Its protein is CASSKAGTSAVAGELFF.

This clone is classed as medium-sized (0.01 to 0.1%). Written as DNA, the CDR3 is TGTGCCAGCAGTGAAGTGTATAGCGGGGCACGCTACGAGCAGTACTTC. Translated: CASSEVYSGARYEQYF. The chain is built from TRBV2 and TRBJ2-7; 8 bases fit TRBD2. V lost 1 base, J lost 3 bases, and 8 bases stayed unmatched. The CDR3 sequence is 16 residues long. CDR1 SNHLY and CDR2 FYNNEI come from the germline V gene.

This sequence joins TRBV19 and TRBJ1-6; D unclear. V was cut by 3 bases and J by 9 bases, with 18 bases left in between. Germline assignment: CDR1 LNHDA and CDR2 SQIVND (reference sequence). This CDR3 region has 16 residues. The CDR3 reads CASSIAGPSLGSPLHF. The CDR3 bases are TGTGCCAGTAGTATTGCGGGCCCATCCCTCGGTTCACCCCTCCACTTT.

The chain couples TRBV14 to TRBJ2-5; 15 bases are shared with TRBD2. The ends lost 3 bases at V and 4 bases at J; junction bases unmatched: 3. The CDR3 totals 16 residues. CDR1 SGHDN and CDR2 FVKESK come from the germline V gene. This chain's CDR3 is CASSQGLAGGIETQYF. In nucleotides, the CDR3 is TGTGCCAGCAGCCAGGGACTAGCGGGGGGAATAGAGACCCAGTACTTC.

J is TRBJ2-7 and V is TRBV5-5; a weak D match, TRBD2 (6 bases). Germline assignment: CDR1 SGHKS and CDR2 YYEKEE (reference sequence). This CDR3 has 17 residues. Trimming removed 0 bases at V and 2 bases at J, with 18 bases between. DNA for the CDR3: TGTGCCAGCAGCTTGGCGGGGTCGGGCAGGAGGGCCTACGAGCAGTACTTC. As protein: CASSLAGSGRRAYEQYF.

V gene TRBV7-8 combines with J gene TRBJ1-5, with unresolved D. The germline V and J ends were trimmed by 1 base and 1 base, with 17 bases remaining between them. In germline, CDR1 is SGHVS, CDR2 FQNEAQ. CDR3 size: 18 residues. CDR3 DNA: TGTGCCAGCAGCTTAGAACCCAAGGCTGGACTAAGCAATCAGCCCCAGCATTTT. Amino acid sequence: CASSLEPKAGLSNQPQHF.

The chain couples TRBV2 to TRBJ1-1; D remains ambiguous. This CDR3 region has 13 residues. V gave up 3 bases and J gave up 5 bases, with 10 bases separating them. From germline, CDR1 is SNHLY and CDR2 FYNNEI. In DNA form, the CDR3 reads TGTGCCAGCAGTGAGTCCCGTCGGACTGAAGCTTTCTTT. As protein: CASSESRRTEAFF.

CDR3 nucleotide sequence: TGTGCCAGCAAAACCGGGACAGATGCATTTCAGCCCCAGCATTTT. Protein sequence: CASKTGTDAFQPQHF. The chain is built from TRBV2 and TRBJ1-5; 7 positions agree with TRBD1. CDR1 and CDR2 from the germline V gene are SNHLY and FYNNEI. Trimming at V came to 7 bases and at J to 6 bases, leaving 12 bases not matched to a gene. The CDR3 has 15 residues.

The V gene is TRBV7-8, the J gene TRBJ2-5, with TRBD2 matching 7 bases. CDR1 SGHVS and CDR2 FQNEAQ come from the germline V gene. The CDR3 runs 18 residues. V shed 1 base, J shed 3 bases, and the junction held 14 bases outside the gene matches. CDR3 DNA: TGTGCCAGCAGCTTAGTGGGGGGGTTGGCGGGAGATAAAGAGACCCAGTACTTC. Translation gives CASSLVGGLAGDKETQYF. Combining the CDR3 with reference TRBV7-8 and TRBJ2-5 gives the whole variable domain GAGVSQSPRYKVAKRGQDVALRCDPISGHVSLFWYQQALGQGPEFLTYFQNEAQLDKSGLPSDRFFAERPEGSVSTLKIQRTQQEDSAVYLCASSLVGGLAGDKETQYFGPGTRLLVL.

This clone was observed a single time. This rearrangement joins TRBV12-3 or TRBV12-4 to TRBJ1-5; D is undetermined. The length of the CDR3 is 13 residues. The germline V and J ends were trimmed by 3 bases and 4 bases, with 7 bases remaining between them. The CDR3 DNA sequence: TGTGCCAGCAGTTTTCAGGTGAATCAGCCCCAGCATTTT. Translation: CASSFQVNQPQHF.

The rearrangement links TRBV28 to TRBJ1-4; D may be TRBD1 (6 bases). V was trimmed by 5 bases and J by 4 bases, leaving 11 bases between them. Germline V CDR1 and CDR2: MDHEN, SYDVKM. The CDR3 runs to 14 residues. This CDR3 reads CASSRTVFNEKLFF. In DNA form, the CDR3 reads TGTGCCAGCAGTAGGACAGTCTTTAATGAAAAACTGTTTTTT.

In its sample, this clone was seen once. This rearrangement joins TRBV19 to TRBJ1-6; 10 bases fit TRBD1. The ends lost 4 bases at V and 7 bases at J; junction bases unmatched: 1. The CDR3 extends over 14 amino acids. Germline-derived CDR1 and CDR2 are LNHDA and SQIVND (reference sequence). The CDR3 nucleotides are TGTGCCAGTAGTACGGGACAGGGGAATTCACCCCTCCACTTT. Protein sequence: CASSTGQGNSPLHF.

This clone showed up just once. The J gene is TRBJ2-3, the V gene TRBV7-9; maybe TRBD2 (5 bases). The ends were cut back, 5 bases at V and 6 bases at J, with 12 bases in the middle. From germline, CDR1 is SEHNR and CDR2 FQNEAQ (reference sequence). CDR3 length equals 13 residues. CDR3 in DNA: TGTGCCAGCAGCCGGACTCCTTCGGATACGCAGTATTTT. It is translated as CASSRTPSDTQYF.

V gene TRBV2 combines with J gene TRBJ2-1; a weak D match, TRBD2 (6 bases). This CDR3 contains 13 residues. Germline CDR1 and CDR2: SNHLY and FYNNEI. V lost 6 bases and J 2 bases, leaving 8 bases between the germline ends. CDR3 sequence: CASRAGTYNEQFF. DNA for the CDR3: TGTGCCAGCAGGGCGGGAACCTACAATGAGCAGTTCTTC.

The genes are TRBV11-1 and TRBJ2-2; 8 positions agree with TRBD1. Germline CDR1 SGHAT, CDR2 FQDESV (reference sequence). J was trimmed by 5 bases and V by 4 bases; bases with no gene match: 6. The CDR3 contains 15 residues. Written as DNA, the CDR3 is TGTGCCAGCAGCTGGCGGACAGGGAATACCGGGGAGCTGTTTTTT. It yields the protein CASSWRTGNTGELFF.

The chain uses TRBV4-1 and TRBJ1-5; TRBD1 agrees at 8 bases. The CDR3 contains 15 residues. Trimming took 1 base from V and 3 from J; bases not matched to a gene: 2. Looked up from germline, CDR1 is MGHRA and CDR2 is YSYEKL. The CDR3 DNA reads TGCGCCAGCAGCCAAGGGGACAGGTCCAATCAGCCCCAGCATTTT. It encodes CASSQGDRSNQPQHF.

Here the CDR3 reads CATQNQNGEKLFF. The CDR3, as DNA: TGTGCCACTCAGAACCAAAACGGGGAAAAACTGTTTTTT. This chain links TRBV10-3 with TRBJ1-4; D is unclear. V shed 10 bases and J shed 8 bases, with 17 bases lying between them. Germline V gene lookup returns CDR1 ENHRY and CDR2 SYGVKD. The CDR3 runs 13 residues.

This sequence joins TRBV29-1 and TRBJ2-5; possible D gene TRBD2, 5 bases. This CDR3 is built from 15 residues. CDR1 and CDR2 (germline): SQVTM, ANQGSEA. The germline V and J ends were trimmed by 2 bases and 2 bases, with 15 bases remaining between them. The CDR3 here is CSVERASIQQETQYF. The CDR3 DNA is TGCAGCGTTGAAAGGGCTAGCATTCAACAAGAGACCCAGTACTTC.

This chain joins TRBV19 and TRBJ1-2, with a possible D match to TRBD1 (5 bases). Germline V lookup: CDR1 LNHDA, CDR2 SQIVND (reference sequence). The CDR3 consists of 15 residues. V lost 4 bases, J lost 2 bases, and 14 bases lay in between. CDR3 sequence: CASSTTVRMNYGYTF. CDR3 DNA: TGTGCCAGTAGTACGACAGTGCGGATGAACTATGGCTACACCTTC.

The V gene is TRBV4-2, the J gene TRBJ2-7, with 12 bases lining up with TRBD2. The germline gives CDR1 LGHNA, CDR2 YNFKEQ. The CDR3 is made up of 16 amino acids. The V and J ends lost 3 bases and 2 bases, in that order; junction bases with no gene match: 5. The CDR3 nucleotides are TGTGCCAGCAGCCAGGGTCCTAGCGGGAGGGCCTACGAGCAGTACTTC. Residues: CASSQGPSGRAYEQYF.

This chain links TRBV6-1 with TRBJ2-5; D unclear. V was clipped by 3 bases and J by 5 bases, with 10 bases between them. Germline CDR1 and CDR2: MNHNS and SASEGT. CDR3 length equals 13 residues. The CDR3 DNA is TGTGCCAGCAGTGAGTGGCCTGGTGAGACCCAGTACTTC. It specifies CASSEWPGETQYF.